What follows are 26 T cell receptor beta chains derived from one specimen sequenced in a study of post-analysis software for immune sequencing data. Carried by the TCR beta cDNA libraries were unique molecular identifiers. TCRdb analysed the PCR reads with MiXCR anew, one entry per CDR3 protein. The sample lists about 160,000 distinct CDR3 sequences; 30% to 45% were seen once. Sequencing used blood, obtained after autologous hematopoietic stem cell transplantation. The source is a girl aged 5-17 years with multiple sclerosis.

This clonotype was counted only a few times. The chain couples TRBV7-2 to TRBJ2-1; weak D call: TRBD2 (5 bases). The CDR3 consists of 16 residues. CDR1 is SGHTA, CDR2 FQGNSA, per germline. The V end lost 1 base, the J end lost 0 bases, and 10 bases lay between the germline ends. The CDR3 reads CASSLGGSPSYNEQFF. CDR3 in DNA: TGTGCCAGCAGCTTAGGTGGGAGCCCCTCCTACAATGAGCAGTTCTTC.

The chain joins TRBV27 to TRBJ1-3, with D possibly TRBD1 on 5 matching bases. The CDR3 sequence is 15 residues long. The V end lost 4 bases, the J end lost 7 bases, and 17 bases lay between the germline ends. CDR1 and CDR2 from the germline V gene are MNHEY and SMNVEV (reference sequence). The DNA for the CDR3 is TGTGCCAGCAGTTCAGGGCGCAGGAGAGGTAACACCATATATTTT. Translating gives CASSSGRRRGNTIYF.

The genes are TRBV2 and TRBJ1-1; 8 bases match TRBD1. Trimming took 10 bases from V and 0 from J; bases not matched to a gene: 4. Germline V CDR1 and CDR2: SNHLY, FYNNEI. CDR3 size: 13 residues. In nucleotides, the CDR3 is TGTGCCACCCGGACAGGGATGAACACTGAAGCTTTCTTT. Translation: CATRTGMNTEAFF.

This clonotype came up a few times. The chain is built from TRBV15 and TRBJ1-5, with D unresolved. Per germline, CDR1 LNHNV and CDR2 YYDKDF (reference sequence). The CDR3 runs 17 residues. Trimming stripped 3 bases from V and 3 bases from J, with 18 bases between. DNA of the CDR3: TGTGCCACCAGCAGGGACCTTGGTTCCCAACTCAATCAGCCCCAGCATTTT. This sequence encodes CATSRDLGSQLNQPQHF.

The rearrangement links TRBV5-1 to TRBJ2-7, with 14 bases aligning to TRBD2. The J segment lost 9 bases and the V segment lost 4 bases, leaving 9 bases of the junction unmatched. This CDR3 is built from 15 residues. Germline V gives CDR1 SGHRS, CDR2 YFSETQ. CDR3 loop: CASSPGLAGEERQYF. CDR3 DNA sequence: TGCGCCAGCAGCCCGGGACTAGCGGGAGAGGAGAGGCAGTACTTC.

The rearrangement joins TRBV27 to TRBJ1-1; weak D call: TRBD1 (5 bases). V was trimmed by 7 bases and J by 5 bases, leaving 14 bases between them. The CDR3 is 13 amino acids. Germline V lookup: CDR1 MNHEY, CDR2 SMNVEV (reference sequence). The DNA for the CDR3 is TGTGCCAGCACCGACAGAAGAGGGACTGAAGCTTTCTTT. It is translated as CASTDRRGTEAFF.

This clonotype was counted a few times. V usage is TRBV5-1 and J usage is TRBJ1-1; D is undetermined. The germline gives CDR1 SGHRS, CDR2 YFSETQ. V was cut by 4 bases and J by 4 bases, with 14 bases left in between. CDR3 length: 14 amino acids. The CDR3 coding sequence is TGCGCCAGCAGCCTGATTGGGGTTAGCACTGAAGCTTTCTTT. The encoded protein is CASSLIGVSTEAFF.

J is TRBJ2-3 and V is TRBV12-3 or TRBV12-4; D is uncertain. The CDR3 consists of 14 residues. V was clipped by 7 bases and J by 0 bases, with 11 bases between them. CDR3 loop: CASNFRSSTDTQYF. DNA of the CDR3: TGTGCCAGCAATTTTCGTTCTAGCACAGATACGCAGTATTTT.

The chain employs TRBV2 and TRBJ2-7; D is unclear. This CDR3 spans 13 amino acids. Trimming removed 4 bases at V and 2 bases at J, with 9 bases between. CDR1 is SNHLY and CDR2 is FYNNEI in the germline V gene. CDR3 residues: CASSAGPAYEQYF. The CDR3 DNA sequence: TGTGCCAGCAGTGCCGGTCCAGCCTACGAGCAGTACTTC.

This rearrangement joins TRBV29-1 to TRBJ1-1; the D is unclear. The CDR3 contains 11 residues. Trimming took 4 bases from V and 6 from J, leaving 9 bases between them. The germline CDR1 and CDR2 sequences are SQVTM and ANQGSEA. CDR3 loop: CSVGANSEAFF. The CDR3 DNA follows: TGCAGCGTTGGGGCCAACTCTGAAGCTTTCTTT.

The rearrangement joins TRBV7-9 to TRBJ2-1; 11 bases agree with TRBD2. This CDR3 has 15 residues. V trimming: 5 bases; J trimming: 8 bases; junction bases outside the gene matches: 8. From germline, CDR1 is SEHNR and CDR2 FQNEAQ (reference sequence). Here the CDR3 DNA reads TGTGCCAGCAGCCTTTTAGCGGGGGGGCTGGATGAGCAGTTCTTC. Its protein product is CASSLLAGGLDEQFF.

The chain couples TRBV20-1 to TRBJ1-5; the D is unclear. CDR1 and CDR2 (germline): DFQATT, SNEGSKA (reference sequence). The CDR3 consists of 12 residues. The V end lost 3 bases, the J end lost 4 bases, and 7 bases lay between the germline ends. CDR3 nucleotide sequence: TGCAGTGCTAGTAGGGTGAATCAGCCCCAGCATTTT. It translates to CSASRVNQPQHF.

The chain recombines TRBV7-9 with TRBJ2-6; the D gene is possibly TRBD1 (6 bases). This CDR3 is built from 16 residues. The V end lost 4 bases, the J end lost 0 bases, and 10 bases lay between the germline ends. Germline assignment: CDR1 SEHNR and CDR2 FQNEAQ (reference sequence). The CDR3 region is CASSSPGASGANVLTF. CDR3 bases: TGTGCCAGCAGCTCGCCAGGGGCCTCTGGGGCCAACGTCCTGACTTTC.

This clonotype was seen a handful of times. This rearrangement joins TRBV25-1 to TRBJ2-7; D is uncertain. CDR1 and CDR2 from the germline V gene are MGHDK and SYGVNS. There are 13 residues in the CDR3. Trimming removed 2 bases at V and 6 bases at J, with 11 bases between. The CDR3 DNA follows: TGTGCCAGCAGTGAAAGTGGGATGAGCGAGCAGTACTTC. As protein: CASSESGMSEQYF.

To note about this clonotype: Just one base apart from a much larger clone, this may be a read error. The rearrangement joins TRBV6-5 to TRBJ1-2; D possibly corresponds to TRBD1 (5 bases). The V end lost 5 bases, the J end lost 6 bases, and 13 bases lay between the germline ends. CDR1 is MNHEY, CDR2 SVGAGI, per germline. This CDR3 has 13 amino acids. CDR3 sequence: CASSPRGRNGYTF. Written as DNA, the CDR3 is TGTGCCAGCAGTCCAAGGGGAAGGAATGGCTACACCTTC.

The chain couples TRBV7-2 to TRBJ1-5, with 8 bases fitting TRBD1. The CDR3 sequence is 15 residues long. J gave up 2 bases and V 5 bases, and 5 bases lay outside the gene matches. Germline assignment: CDR1 SGHTA and CDR2 FQGNSA. CDR3 loop: CASSVAGGGNQPQHF. CDR3 nucleotide sequence: TGTGCCAGCAGCGTGGCAGGGGGCGGCAATCAGCCCCAGCATTTT.

This clonotype was counted a few times. V is TRBV11-3 and J is TRBJ2-3, with D uncertain. This CDR3 comprises 14 residues. V was pared by 1 base and J by 6 bases, with 11 bases between. Germline values: CDR1 SGHNT, CDR2 YENEEA. The CDR3 loop reads CASSLGQERDTQYF. In DNA form, the CDR3 reads TGTGCCAGCAGCTTAGGGCAGGAACGGGATACGCAGTATTTT.

This clonotype was observed a handful of times. The chain has TRBV9 and TRBJ2-2; no clear D. The CDR3 loop spans 12 amino acids. V gave up 3 bases and J gave up 7 bases, with 7 bases separating them. The germline gives CDR1 SGDLS, CDR2 YYNGEE. CDR3 loop: CASSARGGELFF. CDR3 nucleotide sequence: TGTGCCAGCAGCGCCCGAGGCGGGGAGCTGTTTTTT.

The rearrangement links TRBV29-1 to TRBJ2-3, with 8 bases identical to TRBD1. Germline V gives CDR1 SQVTM, CDR2 ANQGSEA. Germline trimming cut 7 bases from V and 4 bases from J; bases unmatched to any gene: 10. This CDR3 is built from 14 residues. CDR3 amino acids: CSGTGGEVSDTQYF. In DNA form, the CDR3 reads TGCAGCGGTACAGGGGGAGAAGTTTCAGATACGCAGTATTTT.

V usage is TRBV20-1 and J usage is TRBJ2-7; D possibly matches TRBD1 or TRBD2 (6 bases each). This CDR3 region has 13 residues. V lost 6 bases and J 5 bases, leaving 17 bases between the germline ends. The V gene's germline CDR1 is DFQATT and CDR2 SNEGSKA (reference sequence). The CDR3 loop reads CSALRRGIDEQYF. DNA for the CDR3: TGCAGTGCCCTAAGGAGGGGGATAGACGAGCAGTACTTC.

This clonotype was counted once. This sequence joins TRBV3-1 and TRBJ2-7, with 7 bases aligning to TRBD1. Trimming took 4 bases from V and 3 from J; bases not matched to a gene: 6. This CDR3 region has 14 residues. The V gene's germline CDR1 is LGHDT and CDR2 YNNKEL (reference sequence). CDR3 sequence reads: CASSRRDRHYEQYF. Written as DNA, the CDR3 is TGTGCCAGCAGCCGTCGGGACAGACACTACGAGCAGTACTTC.

The sample holds a few counts of this clonotype. The chain combines TRBV2 with TRBJ2-1, with 9 bases fitting TRBD2. Per the germline V gene, CDR1 is SNHLY and CDR2 is FYNNEI. CDR3 size: 14 residues. J gave up 8 bases and V 4 bases, and 6 bases lay outside the gene matches. CDR3 residues: CASSVLAGGDEQFF. Here the CDR3 DNA reads TGTGCCAGCAGTGTACTAGCGGGTGGGGATGAGCAGTTCTTC.

This chain links TRBV2 with TRBJ2-7; D is unresolved. V lost 4 bases, J lost 0 bases, and 10 bases lay in between. CDR3 length: 14 amino acids. Germline CDR1 and CDR2: SNHLY and FYNNEI. This CDR3 is CASSGTATSYEQYF. CDR3 coding DNA: TGTGCCAGCAGTGGGACGGCGACCTCCTACGAGCAGTACTTC. Looking up the rest from reference TRBV2 and TRBJ2-7 gives the full variable domain: EPEVTQTPSHQVTQMGQEVILRCVPISNHLYFYWYRQILGQKVEFLVSFYNNEISEKSEIFDDQFSVERPDGSNFTLKIRSTKLEDSAMYFCASSGTATSYEQYFGPGTRLTVT.

This clonotype was picked up a small number of times. The chain uses TRBV7-8 and TRBJ2-7; 10 positions match TRBD2. This CDR3 spans 15 amino acids. J was trimmed by 7 bases and V by 5 bases; bases with no gene match: 11. Germline V gene sequence: CDR1 SGHVS, CDR2 FQNEAQ. The CDR3 protein is CASSPALAGAGEQYF. CDR3 DNA sequence: TGTGCCAGCAGCCCGGCCCTAGCGGGAGCCGGGGAGCAGTACTTC.

This clonotype was detected a few times. The V and J genes are TRBV29-1 and TRBJ2-7; 9 nucleotides agree with TRBD1. CDR3 length: 17 residues. In germline, CDR1 is SQVTM, CDR2 ANQGSEA. V was clipped by 3 bases and J by 4 bases; unmatched bases: 16. In DNA form, the CDR3 reads TGCAGCGTTGAGGGAATGACCTCCGGGACAGGGATATACGAGCAGTACTTC. Translated, it gives CSVEGMTSGTGIYEQYF.

This clonotype turned up a few times. The J gene is TRBJ2-2, the V gene TRBV29-1, with D possibly being TRBD1 (5 bases). V was trimmed by 3 bases and J by 0 bases, leaving 8 bases between them. Germline V gene lookup returns CDR1 SQVTM and CDR2 ANQGSEA. The CDR3 covers 14 residues. This chain's CDR3 is CSVEHRSNTGELFF. The CDR3 DNA sequence: TGCAGCGTTGAGCACAGGTCGAACACCGGGGAGCTGTTTTTT.